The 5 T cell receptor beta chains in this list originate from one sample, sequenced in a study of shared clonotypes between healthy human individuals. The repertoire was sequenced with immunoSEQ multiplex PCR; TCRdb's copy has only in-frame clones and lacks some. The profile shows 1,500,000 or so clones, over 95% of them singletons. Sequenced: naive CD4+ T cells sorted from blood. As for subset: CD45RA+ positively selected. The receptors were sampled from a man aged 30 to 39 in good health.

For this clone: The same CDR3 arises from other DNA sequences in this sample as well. CDR3 sequence reads: CASSPRGTGELFF. CDR3 in DNA: TGTGCCAGTAGTCCCCGAGGGACCGGGGAGCTGTTTTTT. V gene TRBV19 combines with J gene TRBJ2-2; tentatively, D is TRBD2 (5 bases). Germline V lookup: CDR1 LNHDA, CDR2 SQIVND (reference sequence). CDR3 length: 13 amino acids. V was trimmed by 5 bases and J by 5 bases, leaving 9 bases between them.

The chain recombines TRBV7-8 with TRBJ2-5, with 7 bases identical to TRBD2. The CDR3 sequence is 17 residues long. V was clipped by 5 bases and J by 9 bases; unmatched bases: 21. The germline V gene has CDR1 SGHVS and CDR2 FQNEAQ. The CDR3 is CASSPNVVASGFAAQYF. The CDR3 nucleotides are TGTGCCAGCAGCCCCAACGTCGTGGCTAGCGGTTTCGCGGCCCAGTACTTC.

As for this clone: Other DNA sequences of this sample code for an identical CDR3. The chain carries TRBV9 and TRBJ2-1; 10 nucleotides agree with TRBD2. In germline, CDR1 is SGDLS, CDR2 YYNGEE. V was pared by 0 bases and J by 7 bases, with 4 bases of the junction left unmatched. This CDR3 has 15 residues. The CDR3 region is CASSVVGLAYNEQFF. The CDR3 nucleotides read TGTGCCAGCAGCGTAGTGGGACTAGCGTATAATGAGCAGTTCTTC.

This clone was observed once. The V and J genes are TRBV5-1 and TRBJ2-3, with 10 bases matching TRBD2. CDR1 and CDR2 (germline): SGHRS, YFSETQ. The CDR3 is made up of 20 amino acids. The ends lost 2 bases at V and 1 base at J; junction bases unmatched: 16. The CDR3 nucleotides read TGCGCCAGCAGCTTAGGCTTGGTGTTAGCGGGAGGCCGGGGCACAGATACGCAGTATTTT. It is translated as CASSLGLVLAGGRGTDTQYF.

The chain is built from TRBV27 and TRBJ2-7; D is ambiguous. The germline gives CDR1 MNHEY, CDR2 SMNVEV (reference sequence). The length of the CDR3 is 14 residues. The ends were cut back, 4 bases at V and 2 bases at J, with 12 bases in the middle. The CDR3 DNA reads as TGTGCCAGCAGTTCGAGCATTGGGGCCTACGAGCAGTACTTC. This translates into CASSSSIGAYEQYF.